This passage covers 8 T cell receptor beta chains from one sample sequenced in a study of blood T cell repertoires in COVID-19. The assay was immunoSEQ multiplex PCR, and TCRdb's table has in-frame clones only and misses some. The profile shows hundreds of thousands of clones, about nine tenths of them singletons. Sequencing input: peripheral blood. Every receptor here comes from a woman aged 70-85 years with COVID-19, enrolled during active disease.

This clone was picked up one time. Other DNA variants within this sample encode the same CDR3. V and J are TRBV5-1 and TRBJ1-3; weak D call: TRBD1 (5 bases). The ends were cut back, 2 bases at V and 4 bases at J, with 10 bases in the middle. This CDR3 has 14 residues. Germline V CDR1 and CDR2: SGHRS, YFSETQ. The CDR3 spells CASSFGGAGNTIYF. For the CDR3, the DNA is TGCGCCAGCAGCTTCGGGGGAGCAGGAAACACCATATATTTT.

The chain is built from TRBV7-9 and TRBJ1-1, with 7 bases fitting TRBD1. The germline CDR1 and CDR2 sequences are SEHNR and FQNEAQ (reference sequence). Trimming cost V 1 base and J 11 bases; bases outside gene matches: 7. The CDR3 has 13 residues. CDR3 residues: CASSLGVTGVAFF. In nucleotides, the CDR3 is TGTGCCAGCAGCTTAGGGGTTACAGGGGTGGCTTTCTTT.

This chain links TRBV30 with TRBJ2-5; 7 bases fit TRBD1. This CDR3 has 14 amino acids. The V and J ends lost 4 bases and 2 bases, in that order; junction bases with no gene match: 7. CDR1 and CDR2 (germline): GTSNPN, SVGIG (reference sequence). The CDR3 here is CAWILQGIQETQYF. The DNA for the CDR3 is TGTGCCTGGATCCTACAGGGGATTCAAGAGACCCAGTACTTC. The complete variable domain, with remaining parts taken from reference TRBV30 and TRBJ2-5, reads SQTIHQWPATLVQPVGSPLSLECTVEGTSNPNLYWYRQAAGRGLQLLFYSVGIGQISSEVPQNLSASRPQDRQFILSSKKLLLSDSGFYLCAWILQGIQETQYFGPGTRLLVL.

CDR3 bases: TGTGCCAGTACCCTTGGGGGGGCGAGGACTGAAGCTTTCTTT. Encoded protein: CASTLGGARTEAFF. The chain couples TRBV19 to TRBJ1-1; D is perhaps TRBD1 (6 bases). There are 14 residues in the CDR3. Per the germline V gene, CDR1 is LNHDA and CDR2 is SQIVND (reference sequence). V was trimmed by 7 bases and J by 5 bases, leaving 17 bases between them.

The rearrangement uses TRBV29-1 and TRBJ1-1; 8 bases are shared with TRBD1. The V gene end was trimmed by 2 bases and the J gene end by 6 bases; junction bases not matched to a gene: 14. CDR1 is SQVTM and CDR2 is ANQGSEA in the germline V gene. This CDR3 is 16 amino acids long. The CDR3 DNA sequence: TGCAGCGTTGAAATCAATAAACAGCAGGGGGCAGCTGAAGCTTTCTTT. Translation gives CSVEINKQQGAAEAFF.

CDR3 nucleotides: TGTGCCAGCAGTGCTCCCGGGACAGGGTGGGGCGAGCAGTACTTC. Protein: CASSAPGTGWGEQYF. The V gene is TRBV2, the J gene TRBJ2-7; 9 positions match TRBD1. Unmatched junction bases numbered 10, after V lost 4 bases and J lost 6 bases. CDR1 is SNHLY, CDR2 FYNNEI, per germline. CDR3 length: 15 amino acids.

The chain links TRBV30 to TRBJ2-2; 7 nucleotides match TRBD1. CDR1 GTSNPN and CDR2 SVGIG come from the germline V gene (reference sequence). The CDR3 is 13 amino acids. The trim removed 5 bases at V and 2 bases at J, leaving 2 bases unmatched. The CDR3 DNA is TGTGCCTGGGGACAGGTTAACACCGGGGAGCTGTTTTTT. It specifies CAWGQVNTGELFF.

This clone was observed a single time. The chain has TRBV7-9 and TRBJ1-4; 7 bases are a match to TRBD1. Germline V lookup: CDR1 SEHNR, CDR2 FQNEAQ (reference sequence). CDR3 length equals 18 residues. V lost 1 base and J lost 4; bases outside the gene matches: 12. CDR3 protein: CASSLGQGGAGGNEKLFF. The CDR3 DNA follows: TGTGCCAGCAGCTTAGGACAGGGTGGAGCTGGGGGTAATGAAAAACTGTTTTTT. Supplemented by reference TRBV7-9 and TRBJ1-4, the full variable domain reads DTGVSQNPRHKITKRGQNVTFRCDPISEHNRLYWYRQTLGQGPEFLTYFQNEAQLEKSRLLSDRFSAERPKGSFSTLEIQRTEQGDSAMYLCASSLGQGGAGGNEKLFFGSGTQLSVL.